These T cell receptor beta chains were read from a single sample in a study of radiation and T cells in renal cell carcinoma. Sequencing was performed with immunoSEQ multiplex PCR; in TCRdb, only in-frame clones are kept and a portion is missing. The sample comprises some 150,000 clones, about 91% of which are singletons, and roughly 13% rests with the top ten. The sample here was blood, taken from a patient whose treatment included radiotherapy and nephrectomy. All receptors derive from a woman in her 50s with renal cell carcinoma. Both conserved end residues are part of each CDR3. The order of the fields is V gene, clone size, J gene, D gene, CDR3 DNA, CDR3 protein. D genes are given only for firm matches. A row's size may be missing; if present it is once, few, many or a size class.

V: TRBV9
size: NA
J: TRBJ2-7
D: NA
DNA: TGTGCCAGCGGGTCCGGGACTCGCAGTATGAACGAGCAGTACTTC
CDR3: CASGSGTRSMNEQYF

V: TRBV7-6
size: NA
J: TRBJ1-6
D: NA
DNA: TGTGCCAGCAGCTCTAGCTCAGGGTATAATTCACCCCTCCACTTT
CDR3: CASSSSSGYNSPLHF

V: TRBV7-2
size: NA
J: TRBJ1-1
D: NA
DNA: TGTGCCAGCAGCGTAACAGAGAACACTGAAGCTTTCTTT
CDR3: CASSVTENTEAFF

V: TRBV6-1
size: NA
J: TRBJ1-2
D: NA
DNA: TGTGCCAGCAGTGCCGAGACAGCCAACTATGGCTACACCTTC
CDR3: CASSAETANYGYTF

V: TRBV20-1
size: NA
J: TRBJ2-1
D: NA
DNA: TGCAGTGCTAATACTAGAAAGGAGCAGTTCTTC
CDR3: CSANTRKEQFF

V: TRBV6-5
size: once
J: TRBJ2-3
D: TRBD2
DNA: TGTGCCAGCAACAAAGCGGGGGCAGATACGCAGTATTTT
CDR3: CASNKAGADTQYF

V: TRBV5-5
size: few
J: TRBJ1-6
D: NA
DNA: TGTGCCAGCAGCTTGGTGGGGCAATCCCTCCACTTT
CDR3: CASSLVGQSLHF

V: TRBV11-2
size: NA
J: TRBJ2-1
D: NA
DNA: TGTGCCAGCAGCTTAGAGCTACCTGAGCAGTTCTTC
CDR3: CASSLELPEQFF

V: TRBV6-5
size: NA
J: TRBJ1-1
D: NA
DNA: TGTGCCAGCAGTTACCCGACCCGGAACACTGAAGCTTTCTTT
CDR3: CASSYPTRNTEAFF

V: TRBV29-1
size: NA
J: TRBJ1-1
D: NA
DNA: TGCAGCGTGAAGGTGAGTGGAACTGAAGCTTTCTTT
CDR3: CSVKVSGTEAFF

V: TRBV6-1
size: NA
J: TRBJ1-1
D: NA
DNA: TGTGCCAGCAAGACTACCGTGACCAACACTGAAGCTTTCTTT
CDR3: CASKTTVTNTEAFF

V: TRBV30
size: NA
J: TRBJ1-6
D: NA
DNA: TGTGCCTGGAATACAGGGAGTAATTCACCCCTCCACTTT
CDR3: CAWNTGSNSPLHF

V: TRBV11-2
size: NA
J: TRBJ2-7
D: NA
DNA: TGTGCCAGCAGCTTAGTTCAGGATATCTACGAGCAGTACTTC
CDR3: CASSLVQDIYEQYF

V: TRBV19
size: once
J: TRBJ1-2
D: TRBD1
DNA: TGTGCCAGTAGGCTGCCCGGGACAGGTTCTTATGGCTACACCTTC
CDR3: CASRLPGTGSYGYTF

V: TRBV4-2
size: NA
J: TRBJ2-5
D: NA
DNA: TGTGCCAGCAGCCAGGGCGGACTACAGGGGAGGGAGACCCAGTACTTC
CDR3: CASSQGGLQGRETQYF

V: TRBV13
size: NA
J: TRBJ2-1
D: NA
DNA: TGTGCCAGCAGCTTAGGACCGAAGGGGCGGGAGCAGTTCTTC
CDR3: CASSLGPKGREQFF

V: TRBV6-4
size: NA
J: TRBJ2-2
D: NA
DNA: TGTGCCAGCAGTCCTCAGCCCACCGGGGAGCTGTTTTTT
CDR3: CASSPQPTGELFF

V: TRBV5-1
size: NA
J: TRBJ1-5
D: NA
DNA: TGCGCCAGCAGCCCGGGGGGGGAACTGAATGGTCAGCCCCAGCATTTT
CDR3: CASSPGGELNGQPQHF

V: TRBV19
size: NA
J: TRBJ1-1
D: NA
DNA: TGTGCCAGTAGTATATTTGTGAACACTGAAGCTTTCTTT
CDR3: CASSIFVNTEAFF

V: TRBV5-1
size: NA
J: TRBJ1-2
D: NA
DNA: TGCGCCAGCAGCTTGGGACCAAACTCAGAAAGGGGCGGACTCTATGGCTACACCTTC
CDR3: CASSLGPNSERGGLYGYTF

V: TRBV5-1
size: NA
J: TRBJ2-3
D: NA
DNA: TGCGCCAGCAGCCCGGGGACCACAGATACGCAGTATTTT
CDR3: CASSPGTTDTQYF

V: TRBV5-1
size: NA
J: TRBJ1-2
D: TRBD1
DNA: TGCGCCAGCAGCTTGGCCGGGACAGGGGGTACTGGCTACACCTTC
CDR3: CASSLAGTGGTGYTF

V: TRBV19
size: once
J: TRBJ2-7
D: NA
DNA: TGTGCCAGTAGCCCGACAGTGGCTCGAGTCGAGCAGTACTTC
CDR3: CASSPTVARVEQYF

V: TRBV13
size: NA
J: TRBJ2-2
D: NA
DNA: TGTGCCAGCAGCCGCTGGACAACACTCCGCGACACCGGGGAGCTGTTTTTT
CDR3: CASSRWTTLRDTGELFF

V: TRBV2
size: once
J: TRBJ2-7
D: TRBD2
DNA: TGTGCCAGCAGTGAAGGAGAGGGCAGGGTTGGGACTAAGGCCTACGAGCAGTACTTC
CDR3: CASSEGEGRVGTKAYEQYF

V: TRBV4-3
size: NA
J: TRBJ1-2
D: NA
DNA: TGCGCCAGCAGCCAAGGTAGGACAGCTGGTGGCTACACCTTC
CDR3: CASSQGRTAGGYTF

V: TRBV6-5
size: once
J: TRBJ1-5
D: TRBD1
DNA: TGTGCCAGCAGGCAGCAGGGGGTGAGCAATCAGCCCCAGCATTTT
CDR3: CASRQQGVSNQPQHF

V: TRBV5-6
size: NA
J: TRBJ1-2
D: NA
DNA: TGTGCCAGCCAAGCAGGGTTCTATGGCTACACCTTC
CDR3: CASQAGFYGYTF

V: TRBV6-5
size: NA
J: TRBJ1-2
D: NA
DNA: TGTGCCAGCAGTTACAGCAGTAACTATGGCTACACCTTC
CDR3: CASSYSSNYGYTF

V: TRBV29-1
size: few
J: TRBJ2-2
D: NA
DNA: TGCAGCGTTGAGCAGCTCGGGGACACCGGGGAGCTGTTTTTT
CDR3: CSVEQLGDTGELFF

V: TRBV2
size: NA
J: TRBJ2-2
D: TRBD1
DNA: TGTGCCAGCAGTGTATACAGGGGGAGCACCGGGGAGCTGTTTTTT
CDR3: CASSVYRGSTGELFF

V: TRBV7-9
size: NA
J: TRBJ2-1
D: TRBD2
DNA: TGTGCCAGCAGCTCGAATAGCGGGGGGGTTTACAATGAGCAGTTCTTC
CDR3: CASSSNSGGVYNEQFF

V: TRBV5-8
size: NA
J: TRBJ1-1
D: NA
DNA: TGTGCCAGCAGCACAGGGAACACTGAAGCTTTCTTT
CDR3: CASSTGNTEAFF

V: TRBV19
size: NA
J: TRBJ2-3
D: TRBD2
DNA: TGTGCCAGCAGTGCTAGCGGGGGGGCCGGGACGCAGTATTTT
CDR3: CASSASGGAGTQYF

V: TRBV6-5
size: NA
J: TRBJ1-1
D: NA
DNA: TGTGCCAGCAGTTACTCGGGGGGAGCTTTCTTT
CDR3: CASSYSGGAFF

V: TRBV2
size: NA
J: TRBJ1-5
D: NA
DNA: TGTGCCAGCAGTGTGGATTTCAATCAGCCCCAGCATTTT
CDR3: CASSVDFNQPQHF

V: TRBV6-5
size: NA
J: TRBJ1-5
D: NA
DNA: TGTGCCAGCAGAACGCGACGGAATAGCAATCAGCCCCAGCATTTT
CDR3: CASRTRRNSNQPQHF

V: TRBV5-6
size: NA
J: TRBJ2-5
D: TRBD1
DNA: TGTGCCAGCAGCTCCGGGACAGGGGAGACCCAGTACTTC
CDR3: CASSSGTGETQYF

V: TRBV5-1
size: NA
J: TRBJ1-1
D: NA
DNA: TGCGCCAGCAGCAGGGGGAACACTGAAGCTTTCTTT
CDR3: CASSRGNTEAFF

V: TRBV6-1
size: NA
J: TRBJ2-6
D: TRBD1
DNA: TGTGCCAGCAGTGAAGAACAGGGGGCGGCTGGGGCCAACGTCCTGACTTTC
CDR3: CASSEEQGAAGANVLTF

V: TRBV6-1
size: NA
J: TRBJ1-3
D: NA
DNA: TGTGCCAGCAGTTCCCAGCCGAGCTCTGGAAACACCATATATTTT
CDR3: CASSSQPSSGNTIYF

V: TRBV6-5
size: NA
J: TRBJ1-1
D: NA
DNA: TGTGCCAGCAGTTGGCACACTGAAGCTTTCTTT
CDR3: CASSWHTEAFF

V: TRBV6-6
size: few
J: TRBJ2-5
D: NA
DNA: TGTGCCAGCTGTTCGGGGGGCGAGACCCAGTACTTC
CDR3: CASCSGGETQYF

V: TRBV6-5
size: NA
J: TRBJ1-2
D: NA
DNA: TGTGCCAGCAGTTACTCTCCCGACAGATCCTATGGCTACACCTTC
CDR3: CASSYSPDRSYGYTF

V: TRBV6-6
size: NA
J: TRBJ1-5
D: NA
DNA: TGTGCCAGCAGTTACGGGCCTCTAAGCAATCAGCCCCAGCATTTT
CDR3: CASSYGPLSNQPQHF

V: TRBV14
size: NA
J: TRBJ1-6
D: NA
DNA: TGTGCCAGCAGCCAAGATTTCTATAATTCACCCCTCCACTTT
CDR3: CASSQDFYNSPLHF

V: TRBV6-1
size: NA
J: TRBJ1-2
D: NA
DNA: TGTGCCAGCAGTGACTTCAACAGGGCTAACTATGGCTACACCTTC
CDR3: CASSDFNRANYGYTF

V: TRBV29-1
size: NA
J: TRBJ2-4
D: NA
DNA: TGCAGCGTTGAAGATGTGCGGGGAATTCAGTACTTC
CDR3: CSVEDVRGIQYF

V: TRBV5-1
size: once
J: TRBJ1-2
D: NA
DNA: TGCGCCAGCAGCCCCCCCGGGCAGGGCGCAAGGTATGGCTACACCTTC
CDR3: CASSPPGQGARYGYTF

V: TRBV30
size: NA
J: TRBJ1-1
D: NA
DNA: TGTGCCTGGAGTGAGGCAGGACACACTGAAGCTTTCTTT
CDR3: CAWSEAGHTEAFF

V: TRBV14
size: NA
J: TRBJ1-4
D: NA
DNA: TGTGCCAGCAGCCGTGTCAGGGGTGCTCAGGAAAAACTGTTTTTT
CDR3: CASSRVRGAQEKLFF

V: TRBV7-9
size: NA
J: TRBJ2-1
D: NA
DNA: TGTGCCAGCAGCTCCCGGACGGCGATGAATGAGCAGTTCTTC
CDR3: CASSSRTAMNEQFF

V: TRBV7-2
size: NA
J: TRBJ1-2
D: NA
DNA: TGTGCCAGCAAACCCCGGGGCCAGGGAGGGGTTAGCTATGGCTACACCTTC
CDR3: CASKPRGQGGVSYGYTF

V: TRBV19
size: NA
J: TRBJ1-2
D: NA
DNA: TGTGCCAGCGAACAGGGAGATGGCTACACCTTC
CDR3: CASEQGDGYTF